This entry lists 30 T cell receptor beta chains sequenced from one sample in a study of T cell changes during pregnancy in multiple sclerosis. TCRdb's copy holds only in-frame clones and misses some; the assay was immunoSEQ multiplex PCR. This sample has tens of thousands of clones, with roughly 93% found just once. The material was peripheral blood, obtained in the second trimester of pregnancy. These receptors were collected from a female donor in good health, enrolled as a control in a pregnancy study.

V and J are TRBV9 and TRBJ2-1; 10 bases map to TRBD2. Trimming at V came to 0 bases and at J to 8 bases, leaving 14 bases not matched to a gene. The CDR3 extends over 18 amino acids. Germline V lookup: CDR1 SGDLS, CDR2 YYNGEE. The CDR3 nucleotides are TGTGCCAGCAGCGTAGAGGGAGCGGGAGGGCTATTTGACGATGAGCAGTTCTTC. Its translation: CASSVEGAGGLFDDEQFF.

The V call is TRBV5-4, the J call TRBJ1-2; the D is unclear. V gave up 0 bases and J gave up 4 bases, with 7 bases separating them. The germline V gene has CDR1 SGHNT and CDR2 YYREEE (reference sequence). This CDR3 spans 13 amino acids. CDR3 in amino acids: CASSLDSSYGYTF. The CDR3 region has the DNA TGTGCCAGCAGCTTGGACAGTAGCTATGGCTACACCTTC.

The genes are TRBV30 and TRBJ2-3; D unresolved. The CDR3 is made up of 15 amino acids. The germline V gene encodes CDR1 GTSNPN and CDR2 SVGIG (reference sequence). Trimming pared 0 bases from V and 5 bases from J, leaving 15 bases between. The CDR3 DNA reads TGTGCCTGGAGTGTAGGTTTCCTAGAAGGAGATACGCAGTATTTT. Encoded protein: CAWSVGFLEGDTQYF.

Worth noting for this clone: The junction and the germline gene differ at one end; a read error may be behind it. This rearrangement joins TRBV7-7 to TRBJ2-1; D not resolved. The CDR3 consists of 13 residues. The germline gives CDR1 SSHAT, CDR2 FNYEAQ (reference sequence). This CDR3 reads CASSQNRADEQFF. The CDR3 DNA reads TGTGCTAGCAGCCAGAACAGAGCCGATGAGCAGTTCTTC.

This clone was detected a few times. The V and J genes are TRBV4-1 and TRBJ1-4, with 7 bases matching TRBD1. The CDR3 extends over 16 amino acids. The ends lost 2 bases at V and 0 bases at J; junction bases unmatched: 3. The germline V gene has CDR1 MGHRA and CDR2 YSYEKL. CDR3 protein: CASSQTDRATNEKLFF. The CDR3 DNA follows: TGCGCCAGCAGCCAAACCGACAGGGCAACTAATGAAAAACTGTTTTTT.

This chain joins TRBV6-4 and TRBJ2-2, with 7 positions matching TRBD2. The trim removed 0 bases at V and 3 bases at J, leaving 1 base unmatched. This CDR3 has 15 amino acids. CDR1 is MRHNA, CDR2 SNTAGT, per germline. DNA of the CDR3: TGTGCCAGCAGTGACTCGGGGGGGGACACCGGGGAGCTGTTTTTT. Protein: CASSDSGGDTGELFF.

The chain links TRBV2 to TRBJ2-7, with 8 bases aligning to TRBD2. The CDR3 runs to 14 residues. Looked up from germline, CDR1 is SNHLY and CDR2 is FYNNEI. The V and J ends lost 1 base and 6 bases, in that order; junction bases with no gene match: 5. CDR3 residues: CASSEVGGASEQYF. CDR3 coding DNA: TGTGCCAGCAGTGAAGTCGGGGGGGCCAGCGAGCAGTACTTC.

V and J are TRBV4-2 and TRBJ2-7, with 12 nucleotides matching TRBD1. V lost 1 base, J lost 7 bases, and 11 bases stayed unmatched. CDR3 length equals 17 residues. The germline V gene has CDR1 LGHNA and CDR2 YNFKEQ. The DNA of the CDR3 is TGTGCCAGCAGCCAAGGATCACCGGGACAGGGGGCAGATGAGCAGTACTTC. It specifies CASSQGSPGQGADEQYF.

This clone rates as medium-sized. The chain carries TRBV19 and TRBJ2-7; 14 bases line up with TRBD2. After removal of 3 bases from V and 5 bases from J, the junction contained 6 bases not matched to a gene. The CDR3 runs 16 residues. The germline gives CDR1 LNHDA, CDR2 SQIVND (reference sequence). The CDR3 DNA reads TGTGCCAGTAGTATGGGACTAGCGGGGGCCAGGGACGAGCAGTACTTC. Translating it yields CASSMGLAGARDEQYF.

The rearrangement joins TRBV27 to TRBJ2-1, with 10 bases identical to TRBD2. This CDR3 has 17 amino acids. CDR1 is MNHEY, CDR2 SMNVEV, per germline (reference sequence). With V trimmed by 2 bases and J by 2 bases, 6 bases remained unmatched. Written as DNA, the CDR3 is TGTGCCAGCAGTTTAGGCCAGCGGGAGGGCCCCTACAATGAGCAGTTCTTC. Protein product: CASSLGQREGPYNEQFF.

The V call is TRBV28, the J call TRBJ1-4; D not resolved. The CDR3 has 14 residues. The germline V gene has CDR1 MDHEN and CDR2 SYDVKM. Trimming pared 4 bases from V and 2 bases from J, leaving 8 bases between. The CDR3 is CASSWAFTNEKLFF. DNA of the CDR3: TGTGCCAGCAGTTGGGCTTTCACTAATGAAAAACTGTTTTTT.

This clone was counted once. The CDR3 DNA sequence: TGTGCCAGCCGTAGCGGGGGGGTTTCAGATACGCAGTATTTT. It translates to CASRSGGVSDTQYF. This chain joins TRBV2 and TRBJ2-3; 11 nucleotides agree with TRBD2. J was trimmed by 4 bases and V by 8 bases; bases with no gene match: 5. This CDR3 contains 14 residues. The germline V gene has CDR1 SNHLY and CDR2 FYNNEI. The variable domain in full, completed from reference TRBV2 and TRBJ2-3, reads EPEVTQTPSHQVTQMGQEVILRCVPISNHLYFYWYRQILGQKVEFLVSFYNNEISEKSEIFDDQFSVERPDGSNFTLKIRSTKLEDSAMYFCASRSGGVSDTQYFGPGTRLTVL.

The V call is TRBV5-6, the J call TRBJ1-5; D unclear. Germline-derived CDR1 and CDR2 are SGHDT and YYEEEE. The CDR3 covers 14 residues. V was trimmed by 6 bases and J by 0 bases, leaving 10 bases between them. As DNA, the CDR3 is TGTGCCAGCACCAAGAGCGGTAGCAATCAGCCCCAGCATTTT. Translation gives CASTKSGSNQPQHF. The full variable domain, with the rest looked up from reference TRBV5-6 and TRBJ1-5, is DAGVTQSPTHLIKTRGQQVTLRCSPKSGHDTVSWYQQALGQGPQFIFQYYEEEERQRGNFPDRFSGHQFPNYSSELNVNALLLGDSALYLCASTKSGSNQPQHFGDGTRLSIL.

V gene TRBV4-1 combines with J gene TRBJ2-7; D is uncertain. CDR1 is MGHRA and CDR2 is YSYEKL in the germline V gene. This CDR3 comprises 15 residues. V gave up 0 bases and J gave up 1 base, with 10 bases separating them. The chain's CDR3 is CASSQEVGGSYEQYF. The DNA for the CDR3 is TGCGCCAGCAGCCAAGAGGTCGGCGGATCCTACGAGCAGTACTTC.

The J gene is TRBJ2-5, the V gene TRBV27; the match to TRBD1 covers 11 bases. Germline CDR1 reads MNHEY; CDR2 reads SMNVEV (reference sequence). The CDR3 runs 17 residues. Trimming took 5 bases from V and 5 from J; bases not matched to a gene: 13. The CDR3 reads CASSPTSRDRGRETQYF. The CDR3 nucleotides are TGTGCCAGCAGTCCCACGAGCCGGGACAGGGGGAGGGAGACCCAGTACTTC.

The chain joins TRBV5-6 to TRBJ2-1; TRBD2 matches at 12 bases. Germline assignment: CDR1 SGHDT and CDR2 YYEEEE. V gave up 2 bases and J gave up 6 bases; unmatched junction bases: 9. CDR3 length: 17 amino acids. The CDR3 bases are TGTGCCAGCAGCTTCACTAGCGGGGGGTACGGTAGCAATGAGCAGTTCTTC. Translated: CASSFTSGGYGSNEQFF.

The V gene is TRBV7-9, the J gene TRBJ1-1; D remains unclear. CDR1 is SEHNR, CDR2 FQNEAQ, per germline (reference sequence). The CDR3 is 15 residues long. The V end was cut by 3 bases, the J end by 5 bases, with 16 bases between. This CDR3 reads CASSLDGMVGTEAFF. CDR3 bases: TGTGCCAGCAGCTTGGACGGGATGGTAGGGACTGAAGCTTTCTTT.

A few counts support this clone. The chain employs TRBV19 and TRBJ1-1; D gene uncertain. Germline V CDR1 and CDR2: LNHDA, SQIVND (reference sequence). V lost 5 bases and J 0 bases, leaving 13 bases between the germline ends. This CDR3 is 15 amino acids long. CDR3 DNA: TGTGCCAGTAGTGAACTAGCTGGAGTGAACACTGAAGCTTTCTTT. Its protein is CASSELAGVNTEAFF.

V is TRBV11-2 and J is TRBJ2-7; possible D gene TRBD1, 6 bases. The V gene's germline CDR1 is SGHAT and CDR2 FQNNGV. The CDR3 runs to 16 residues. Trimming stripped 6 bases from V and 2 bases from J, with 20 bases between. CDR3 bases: TGTGCCAGCAGATCCCCTGCTAGGGGGAAACCCTACGAGCAGTACTTC. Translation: CASRSPARGKPYEQYF.

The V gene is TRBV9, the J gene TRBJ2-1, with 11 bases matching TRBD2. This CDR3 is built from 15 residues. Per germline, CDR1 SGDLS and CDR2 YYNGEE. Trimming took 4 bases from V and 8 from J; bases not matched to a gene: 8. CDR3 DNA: TGTGCCAGCAGCCCCTGGGGTAGCGGGGGGGATGAGCAGTTCTTC. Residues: CASSPWGSGGDEQFF.

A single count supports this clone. CDR3 amino acids: CASSRDRNTEAFF. DNA of the CDR3: TGTGCCAGCTCCCGTGACAGAAACACTGAAGCTTTCTTT. V gene TRBV18 combines with J gene TRBJ1-1, with D perhaps matching TRBD1 (5 bases). CDR1 is KGHSH, CDR2 LQKENI, per germline. Trimming cost V 6 bases and J 2 bases, with 10 bases left between them. The CDR3 has 13 residues.

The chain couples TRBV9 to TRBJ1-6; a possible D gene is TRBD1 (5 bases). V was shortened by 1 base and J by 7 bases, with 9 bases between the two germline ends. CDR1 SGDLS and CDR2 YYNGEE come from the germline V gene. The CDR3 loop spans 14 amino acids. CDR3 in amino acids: CASSVSQGNSPLHF. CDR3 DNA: TGTGCCAGCAGCGTATCGCAGGGCAATTCACCCCTCCACTTT.

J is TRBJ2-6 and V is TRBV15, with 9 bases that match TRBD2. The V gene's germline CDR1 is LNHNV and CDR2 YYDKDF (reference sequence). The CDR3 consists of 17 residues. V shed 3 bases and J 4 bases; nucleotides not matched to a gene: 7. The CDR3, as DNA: TGTGCCACCAGCAGGTTTGGCGGGGGGGACGGGGCCAACGTCCTGACTTTC. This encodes CATSRFGGGDGANVLTF.

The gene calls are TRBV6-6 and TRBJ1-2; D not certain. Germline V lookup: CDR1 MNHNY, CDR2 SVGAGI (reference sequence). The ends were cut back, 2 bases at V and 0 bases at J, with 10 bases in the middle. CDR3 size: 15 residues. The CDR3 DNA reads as TGTGCCAGCAGTTACCGGGGAGAGGCTAACTATGGCTACACCTTC. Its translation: CASSYRGEANYGYTF.

The CDR3 region has the DNA TGTGCCAGCATCGGGACAGGGCTGGGTGAGCAGTACTTC. It specifies CASIGTGLGEQYF. V is TRBV6-1 and J is TRBJ2-7; 9 bases are a match to TRBD1. The V and J ends lost 7 bases and 7 bases, in that order; junction bases with no gene match: 8. The CDR3 extends over 13 amino acids. Germline V gene data show CDR1 as MNHNS and CDR2 as SASEGT.

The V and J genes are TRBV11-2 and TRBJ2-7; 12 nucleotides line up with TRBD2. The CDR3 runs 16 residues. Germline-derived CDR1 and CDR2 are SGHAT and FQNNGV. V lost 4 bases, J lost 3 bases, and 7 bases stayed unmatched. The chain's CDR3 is CASSSSGLAGLYEQYF. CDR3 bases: TGTGCCAGCAGCTCCTCCGGACTAGCGGGGCTCTACGAGCAGTACTTC. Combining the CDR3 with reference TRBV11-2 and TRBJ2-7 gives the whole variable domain EAGVAQSPRYKIIEKRQSVAFWCNPISGHATLYWYQQILGQGPKLLIQFQNNGVVDDSQLPKDRFSAERLKGVDSTLKIQPAKLEDSAVYLCASSSSGLAGLYEQYFGPGTRLTVT.

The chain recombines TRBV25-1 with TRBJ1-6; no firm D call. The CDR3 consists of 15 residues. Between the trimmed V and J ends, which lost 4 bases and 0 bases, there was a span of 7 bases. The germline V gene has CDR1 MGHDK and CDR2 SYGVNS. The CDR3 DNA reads TGTGCCAGCAGTGGATCGAGCTCCTATAATTCACCCCTCCACTTT. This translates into CASSGSSSYNSPLHF. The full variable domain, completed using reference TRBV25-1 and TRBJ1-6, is EADIYQTPRYLVIGTGKKITLECSQTMGHDKMYWYQQDPGMELHLIHYSYGVNSTEKGDLSSESTVSRIRTEHFPLTLESARPSHTSQYLCASSGSSSYNSPLHFGNGTRLTVT.

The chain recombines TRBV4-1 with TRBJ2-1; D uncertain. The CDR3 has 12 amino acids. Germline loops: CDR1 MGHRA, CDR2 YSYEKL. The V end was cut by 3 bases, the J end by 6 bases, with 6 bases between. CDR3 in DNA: TGCGCCAGCAGCCATCCATTCAATGAGCAGTTCTTC. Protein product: CASSHPFNEQFF.

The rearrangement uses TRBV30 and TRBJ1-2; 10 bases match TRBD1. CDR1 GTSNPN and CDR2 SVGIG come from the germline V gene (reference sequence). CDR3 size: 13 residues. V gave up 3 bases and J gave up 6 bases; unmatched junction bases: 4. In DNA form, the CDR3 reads TGTGCCTGGAGCGCTGGGACAGGGGATGGCTACACCTTC. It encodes CAWSAGTGDGYTF.

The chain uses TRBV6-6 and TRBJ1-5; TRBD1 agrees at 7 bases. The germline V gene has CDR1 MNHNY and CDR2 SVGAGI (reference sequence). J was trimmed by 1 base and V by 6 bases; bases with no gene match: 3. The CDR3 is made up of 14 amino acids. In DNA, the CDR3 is TGTGCCAGCAGGACACAGGGGAGCAATCAGCCCCAGCATTTT. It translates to CASRTQGSNQPQHF.